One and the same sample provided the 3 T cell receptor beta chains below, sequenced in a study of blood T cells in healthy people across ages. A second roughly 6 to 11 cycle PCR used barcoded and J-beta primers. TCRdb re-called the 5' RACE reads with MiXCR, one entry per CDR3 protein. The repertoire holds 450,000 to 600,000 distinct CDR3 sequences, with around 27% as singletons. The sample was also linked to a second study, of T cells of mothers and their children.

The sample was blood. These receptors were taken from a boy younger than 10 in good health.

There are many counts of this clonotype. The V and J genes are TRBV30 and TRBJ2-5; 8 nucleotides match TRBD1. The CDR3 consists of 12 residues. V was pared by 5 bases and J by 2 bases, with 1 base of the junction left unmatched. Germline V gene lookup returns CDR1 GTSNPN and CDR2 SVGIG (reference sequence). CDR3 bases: TGTGCCTGGGGACAGGGACAAGAGACCCAGTACTTC. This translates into CAWGQGQETQYF.

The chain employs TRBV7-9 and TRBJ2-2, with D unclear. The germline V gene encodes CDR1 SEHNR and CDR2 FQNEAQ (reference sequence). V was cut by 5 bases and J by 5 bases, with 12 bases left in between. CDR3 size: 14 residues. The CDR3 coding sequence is TGTGCCAGCAGCGATACAGCTAGTACCGGGGAGCTGTTTTTT. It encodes CASSDTASTGELFF. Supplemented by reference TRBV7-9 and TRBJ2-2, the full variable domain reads DTGVSQNPRHKITKRGQNVTFRCDPISEHNRLYWYRQTLGQGPEFLTYFQNEAQLEKSRLLSDRFSAERPKGSFSTLEIQRTEQGDSAMYLCASSDTASTGELFFGEGSRLTVL.

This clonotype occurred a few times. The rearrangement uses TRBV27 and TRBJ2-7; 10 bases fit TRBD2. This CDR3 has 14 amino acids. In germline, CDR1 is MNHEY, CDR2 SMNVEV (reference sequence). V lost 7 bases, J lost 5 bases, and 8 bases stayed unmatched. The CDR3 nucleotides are TGTGCCAGCAAAGTAAGCGGGAGGGCCGACGAGCAGTACTTC. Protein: CASKVSGRADEQYF.